One T cell receptor beta chain is described in this entry. Looked up from germline, CDR1 is SGHRS and CDR2 is YFSETQ. The CDR3 covers 21 residues. V trimming: 0 bases; J trimming: 2 bases; junction bases outside the gene matches: 13. Using immunoSEQ multiplex PCR, the repertoire was profiled, and TCRdb retains in-frame clones only, with some absent. The sample includes 200,000 or so clones, 60% to 85% of them seen just once. The data originate from a study of blood T cell repertoires in COVID-19. Study-level information: The study drew acute and convalescent COVID-19 samples from the United States, Italy and Spain.

Sequenced material: peripheral blood. The TCR originated in a man in his 60s with active or convalescent COVID-19. This chain connects TRBV5-1 to TRBJ1-6, with 11 positions matching TRBD1. CDR3 sequence: CASSLELGTGGIKAYNSPLHF. CDR3 in DNA: TGCGCCAGCAGCTTGGAACTCGGGACAGGGGGAATAAAGGCCTATAATTCACCCCTCCACTTT.